This is a list of T cell receptor beta chains from one sample in a study of regulatory T cells in long-lasting Graves disease. One entry per CDR3 protein, called by TCRdb with MiXCR from the multiplex PCR reads. The profile shows 400,000 to 500,000 distinct CDR3 sequences, just under 15% of them singletons. The sample was also linked to a second study, of T cells in Graves' hyperthyroidism and ophthalmopathy.

The sample consisted of peripheral blood mononuclear cells (PBMCs), taken at new diagnosis, from a patient treated with antithyroid drugs. The source of these receptors is a woman in her twenties or thirties with Graves disease. The CDR3 runs from the conserved cysteine through the conserved F or W. D genes are given only for firm matches. The size field is filled for only some rows; it gives once, few, many or a size class.

TRBD2 | TRBJ2-3 | TRBV27 | 16 | many | TGTGCCAGCAGTTTATTCGGCGGGAGGGTGGGGGATACGCAGTATTTT | CASSLFGGRVGDTQYF
TRBD2 | TRBJ2-5 | TRBV20-1 | 14 | few | TGCAGTGCTAGCTGGACTAGCCAAAAAGAGACCCAGTACTTC | CSASWTSQKETQYF
TRBD2 | TRBJ2-1 | TRBV28 | 16 | many | TGTGCCAGCAGTTTATCACTAGCGGGCACCCAGAATGAGCAGTTCTTC | CASSLSLAGTQNEQFF
TRBD1 | TRBJ2-7 | TRBV12-3/TRBV12-4 | 13 | many | TGTGCCAGCAGCCCCGGGACAGTAGACGAGCAGTACTTC | CASSPGTVDEQYF
TRBD1 | TRBJ2-5 | TRBV6-1 | 14 | many | TGTGCCAGCAGTCGACAGGGGTACCAAGAGACCCAGTACTTC | CASSRQGYQETQYF
TRBD1 | TRBJ2-1 | TRBV30 | 14 | - | TGTGCCTGGAGCGCGGACAGGAACTTCAATGAGCAGTTCTTC | CAWSADRNFNEQFF
- | TRBJ2-5 | TRBV30 | 11 | many | TGTGCCCGGCGGGCGACAGGTACCCAGTACTTC | CARRATGTQYF
- | TRBJ2-7 | TRBV19 | 12 | many | TGTGCCAGCGGACGGGGTCACTACGAGCAGTACTTC | CASGRGHYEQYF
TRBD2 | TRBJ2-1 | TRBV6-1 | 16 | many | TGTGCCAGCAGTCGCCCCGGGGGGAGCTCCTACAATGAGCAGTTCTTC | CASSRPGGSSYNEQFF
- | TRBJ1-6 | TRBV2 | 13 | many | TGTGCCAGCATGGGGGGCGGTAATTCACCCCTCCACTTT | CASMGGGNSPLHF
- | TRBJ2-1 | TRBV20-1 | 11 | - | TGCAGTGCTCCACTCCTTGGACAGCCCTTCTTC | CSAPLLGQPFF
TRBD2 | TRBJ2-3 | TRBV5-1 | 14 | many | TGCGCCAGCAGAGCTAGCGGCCCCACAGATACGCAGTATTTT | CASRASGPTDTQYF
- | TRBJ2-3 | TRBV4-1 | 15 | few | TGCGCCAGCAGCCAAGCGCGAGCGGCGGCATTTACGCAGTATTTT | CASSQARAAAFTQYF
- | TRBJ1-1 | TRBV5-1 | 14 | many | TGCGCCAGCAGCTTGGACCCAGAGAACACTGAAGCTTTCTTT | CASSLDPENTEAFF
- | TRBJ2-6 | TRBV7-9 | 21 | few | TGTGCCAGCAGCTTAGGGGGGGTACGGGGAACCCAGTCCTCTGGGGCCAACGTCCTGACTTTC | CASSLGGVRGTQSSGANVLTF
- | TRBJ2-1 | TRBV29-1 | 16 | many | TGCAGCGTTGAAGATCCTCGGCGGAGCTCCTACAATGAGCAGTTCTTC | CSVEDPRRSSYNEQFF
- | TRBJ2-2 | TRBV2 | 14 | many | TGTGCCAGCACGTCGGAAGGGAACACCGGGGAGCTGTTTTTT | CASTSEGNTGELFF
TRBD1 | TRBJ2-7 | TRBV30 | 14 | many | TGTGCCTGGAGTCCCTTCCAGGGGGCGAACGAGCAGTACTTC | CAWSPFQGANEQYF
TRBD1 | TRBJ1-4 | TRBV5-1 | 14 | many | TGCGCCAGCAGCTTTTCCGGGACAGTCGAAAAACTGTTTTTT | CASSFSGTVEKLFF
TRBD2 | TRBJ2-7 | TRBV7-3 | 15 | few | TGTGCCAGCAGCCCTAGCGGGCTAACTACCTACGAGCAGTACTTC | CASSPSGLTTYEQYF
- | TRBJ2-5 | TRBV4-1 | 16 | many | TGCGCCAGCAGCCAAGCCGGGGGCGGGAGTGAAGAGACCCAGTACTTC | CASSQAGGGSEETQYF
- | TRBJ1-1 | TRBV5-1 | 16 | few | TGCGCCAGCAGCCCCCCAGGGGTAATGGGGAACACTGAAGCTTTCTTT | CASSPPGVMGNTEAFF
- | TRBJ1-4 | TRBV20-1 | 14 | - | TGCAGTGCTAGTTTGCCCTCAACTAATGAAAAACTGTTTTTT | CSASLPSTNEKLFF
TRBD1 | TRBJ2-6 | TRBV6-4 | 16 | - | TGTGCCAGCAGCCCAATACAGGGGACTGGGGCCAACGTCCTGACTTTC | CASSPIQGTGANVLTF
- | TRBJ2-3 | TRBV3-1 | 13 | many | TGTGCCAGCAGCCAACCGGGTCGGAATACGCAGTATTTT | CASSQPGRNTQYF
- | TRBJ1-1 | TRBV5-1 | 14 | many | TGCGCCAGCAGCTTGCGGGCGGCCAACACTGAAGCTTTCTTT | CASSLRAANTEAFF
- | TRBJ2-3 | TRBV3-1 | 14 | many | TGTGCCAGCAAGGGCACCACCCGGTTAGATACGCAGTATTTT | CASKGTTRLDTQYF
- | TRBJ1-1 | TRBV18 | 14 | many | TGTGCCAGCTCAACCGGGGACGGGAACACTGAAGCTTTCTTT | CASSTGDGNTEAFF
- | TRBJ2-1 | TRBV7-9 | 19 | many | TGTGCCAGCAGCGACAGAGACAGGACCAGGGTTTTAAGAGGCAATGAGCAGTTCTTC | CASSDRDRTRVLRGNEQFF
TRBD2 | TRBJ2-5 | TRBV11-2 | 15 | many | TGTGCCAGCAGCTTAGAAGCGAGCGGGAGGGAGACCCAGTACTTC | CASSLEASGRETQYF
- | TRBJ2-1 | TRBV3-1 | 11 | - | TGTGCCAGCAACCAAGGATTCCTCCCGGTCTTC | CASNQGFLPVF
- | TRBJ1-2 | TRBV7-7 | 15 | - | TGTGCTAGCTTCGCTGGCATCTATACTGTCTATGGCTACACCTTC | CASFAGIYTVYGYTF
- | TRBJ2-2 | TRBV9 | 16 | - | TGTGCCAGCAGCCCACTAAACCCCCCGAACACCGGGGAGCTGTTTTTT | CASSPLNPPNTGELFF
TRBD1 | TRBJ1-2 | TRBV7-3 | 12 | - | TGTGCCAGCAGCGCGGGACAGGGCGGCTACACCTTC | CASSAGQGGYTF
- | TRBJ2-1 | TRBV5-4 | 12 | many | TGTGCCAGCAGCAGCGAGGGGCCTGAGCAGTTCTTC | CASSSEGPEQFF
- | TRBJ2-7 | TRBV12-5 | 11 | few | TGTGCTAGTGGTTTGGTACCTACCCAGTACTTC | CASGLVPTQYF
- | TRBJ2-1 | TRBV10-3 | 14 | few | TGTGCCATCGCCGGGGGGCAACTTTACAATGAGCAGTTCTTC | CAIAGGQLYNEQFF
- | TRBJ2-7 | TRBV18 | 15 | many | TGTGCCAGCTCCCGCGAGAAGGGAATAGCCTACGAGCAGTACTTC | CASSREKGIAYEQYF
- | TRBJ1-5 | TRBV6-1 | 14 | many | TGTGCCAGCAGCCAGAACAGTTTTAATCAGCCCCAGCATTTT | CASSQNSFNQPQHF
TRBD1 | TRBJ1-2 | TRBV6-1 | 13 | - | TGTGCCAGCAGCGAGATACAGGGGGTTGGCTACACCTTC | CASSEIQGVGYTF
TRBD1 | TRBJ1-1 | TRBV20-1 | 15 | - | TGCAGTGTCCTCGGACAGGCCAGGATGAACACTGAAGCTTTCTTT | CSVLGQARMNTEAFF
TRBD1 | TRBJ1-3 | TRBV9 | 15 | - | TGTGCCAGCAGCGTCACAGGGGTTTTTGGAAACACCATATATTTT | CASSVTGVFGNTIYF
- | TRBJ1-1 | TRBV27 | 14 | many | TGTGCCAGCAGTAGACAGGTAGGAGGTACTGAAGCTTTCTTT | CASSRQVGGTEAFF
TRBD2 | TRBJ2-3 | TRBV12-3/TRBV12-4 | 17 | many | TGTGCCAGCAGCACTAGACTAGCCCGGGGGGACACAGATACGCAGTATTTT | CASSTRLARGDTDTQYF
- | TRBJ2-6 | TRBV20-1 | 16 | few | TGCAGTGCTAGAAGGGGGGAGGGAGCTGGGGCCAACGTCCTGACTTTC | CSARRGEGAGANVLTF
- | TRBJ2-1 | TRBV5-6 | 15 | - | TGTGCCAGCAGCTTTGGACCCTTCTCCTACAATGAGCAGTTCTTC | CASSFGPFSYNEQFF
TRBD1 | TRBJ2-7 | TRBV6-2/TRBV6-3 | 15 | many | TGTGCCAGCAGAAGAATGGGACAGAGCTCCTACGAGCAGTACTTC | CASRRMGQSSYEQYF